The 29 T cell receptor beta chains presented below share a single source sample, sequenced in a study of blood T cell repertoires in COVID-19. Profiling relied on immunoSEQ multiplex PCR, and the TCRdb table lists in-frame clones only, not all of them. The sample has 100,000 to 150,000 clones; around 89% are singletons. Sequencing used peripheral blood. The receptors derive from a man in his forties or fifties with active or convalescent COVID-19.

Only one count was recorded for this clone. This chain connects TRBV5-1 to TRBJ2-3, with D possibly TRBD1 on 6 matching bases. The CDR3 sequence is 16 residues long. Germline V gene lookup returns CDR1 SGHRS and CDR2 YFSETQ. Trimming cost V 2 bases and J 1 base, with 14 bases left between them. The CDR3 sequence: CASSLTGSRGTDTQYF. CDR3 sequence (DNA): TGCGCCAGCAGCTTAACAGGGTCCCGGGGCACAGATACGCAGTATTTT.

V usage is TRBV30 and J usage is TRBJ1-4; possible D gene TRBD1, 5 bases. V shed 5 bases and J shed 3 bases, with 10 bases lying between them. CDR3 length equals 13 residues. Germline CDR1 is GTSNPN and CDR2 is SVGIG (reference sequence). CDR3 nucleotides: TGTGCCTGGTCAGGGTCGGCTAATGAAAAACTGTTTTTT. This translates into CAWSGSANEKLFF.

The V call is TRBV28, the J call TRBJ2-3; 8 bases fit TRBD1. V shed 3 bases, J shed 8 bases, and the junction held 7 bases outside the gene matches. The CDR3 is 14 residues long. Germline values: CDR1 MDHEN, CDR2 SYDVKM. Here the CDR3 reads CASSLTRGLLTQYF. In DNA, the CDR3 is TGTGCCAGCAGTTTGACCAGGGGGCTACTTACGCAGTATTTT.

In this sample, this clone turned up once. CDR3 DNA sequence: TGTGCCACCAGTGATCTTGCGGGCTGGAGCCAAGAGACCCAGTACTTC. Its protein is CATSDLAGWSQETQYF. The rearrangement joins TRBV24-1 to TRBJ2-5, with D perhaps matching TRBD2 (5 bases). The CDR3 is 16 residues long. Germline assignment: CDR1 KGHDR and CDR2 SFDVKD. V lost 3 bases and J 1 base, leaving 14 bases between the germline ends.

The chain links TRBV5-1 to TRBJ2-5; a weak D match, TRBD1 (6 bases). The germline V gene has CDR1 SGHRS and CDR2 YFSETQ. Trimming cost V 1 base and J 11 bases, with 15 bases left between them. The CDR3 sequence is 13 residues long. CDR3: CASSLSGGQSQYF. The CDR3 region has the DNA TGCGCCAGCAGCTTGAGTGGGGGCCAGAGTCAGTACTTC.

V gene TRBV5-1 combines with J gene TRBJ2-7, with 7 bases lining up with TRBD1. J was trimmed by 3 bases and V by 0 bases; bases with no gene match: 3. The CDR3 runs to 14 residues. CDR1 and CDR2 (germline): SGHRS, YFSETQ. The CDR3 here is CASSLVDRIYEQYF. As DNA, the CDR3 is TGCGCCAGCAGCTTGGTGGACAGGATCTACGAGCAGTACTTC.

The rearrangement links TRBV14 to TRBJ2-5; D perhaps matches TRBD1 (6 bases). The germline V gene has CDR1 SGHDN and CDR2 FVKESK. The ends were cut back, 3 bases at V and 5 bases at J, with 10 bases in the middle. The CDR3 is 13 amino acids. The DNA of the CDR3 is TGTGCCAGCAGCCATCAGGGGCGGGAGACCCAGTACTTC. Amino acids: CASSHQGRETQYF.

This chain links TRBV2 with TRBJ1-2; 7 bases fit TRBD1. From germline, CDR1 is SNHLY and CDR2 FYNNEI. This CDR3 region has 14 residues. V lost 8 bases and J lost 2; bases outside the gene matches: 8. The CDR3 sequence is CASRTLTGNYGYTF. CDR3 nucleotide sequence: TGTGCCAGCCGGACCTTGACAGGGAACTATGGCTACACCTTC.

The chain uses TRBV19 and TRBJ2-7; D may be TRBD1 (5 bases). Germline CDR1 and CDR2: LNHDA and SQIVND (reference sequence). V shed 5 bases and J shed 3 bases, with 20 bases lying between them. The CDR3 is 16 residues long. The CDR3 bases are TGTGCCAGTAGTCCTCAACAGGATTACTCCCACTACGAGCAGTACTTC. Amino acids: CASSPQQDYSHYEQYF.

This clone was picked up one time. V and J are TRBV30 and TRBJ2-3; no definite D call. CDR3 length equals 14 residues. Between the trimmed V and J ends, which lost 5 bases and 2 bases, there was a span of 14 bases. CDR1 GTSNPN and CDR2 SVGIG come from the germline V gene (reference sequence). DNA of the CDR3: TGTGCCTGGTCAAGCCTCCTTGCCACAGATACGCAGTATTTT. Translated, it gives CAWSSLLATDTQYF. The full variable domain, completed using reference TRBV30 and TRBJ2-3, is SQTIHQWPATLVQPVGSPLSLECTVEGTSNPNLYWYRQAAGRGLQLLFYSVGIGQISSEVPQNLSASRPQDRQFILSSKKLLLSDSGFYLCAWSSLLATDTQYFGPGTRLTVL.

This clone was seen only a few times. The genes are TRBV7-8 and TRBJ2-1; a possible D gene is TRBD2 (5 bases). Trimming pared 1 base from V and 8 bases from J, leaving 24 bases between. From germline, CDR1 is SGHVS and CDR2 FQNEAQ. The CDR3 is 18 amino acids. The CDR3 loop is CASSLGPLTRELIDEQFF. DNA for the CDR3: TGTGCCAGCAGCTTAGGCCCATTAACTAGAGAGCTAATCGATGAGCAGTTCTTC.

This clone has only one observation. The V gene is TRBV5-8, the J gene TRBJ2-6; no definite D call. V was trimmed by 3 bases and J by 2 bases, leaving 12 bases between them. The CDR3 is 16 amino acids. CDR1 SGHTS and CDR2 YDEGEE come from the germline V gene. CDR3 protein: CASSWYALAGANVLTF. The CDR3 DNA reads as TGTGCCAGCAGCTGGTACGCCTTAGCTGGGGCCAACGTCCTGACTTTC. The full variable domain, its missing parts supplied by reference TRBV5-8 and TRBJ2-6, is EAGVTQSPTHLIKTRGQQATLRCSPISGHTSVYWYQQALGLGLQFLLWYDEGEERNRGNFPPRFSGRQFPNYSSELNVNALELEDSALYLCASSWYALAGANVLTFGAGSRLTVL.

Points on this clone: In the same sample, other DNA sequences code for this CDR3. The chain links TRBV20-1 to TRBJ2-1, with D possibly being TRBD2 (6 bases). The CDR3 covers 11 residues. Germline V gene sequence: CDR1 DFQATT, CDR2 SNEGSKA (reference sequence). Trimming pared 6 bases from V and 5 bases from J, leaving 8 bases between. The CDR3 loop reads CSARRDNEQFF. The CDR3 coding sequence is TGCAGTGCGAGGAGGGACAATGAGCAGTTCTTC.

This CDR3 reads CASSLAAGDTQYF. CDR3 coding DNA: TGCGCCAGCAGCTTAGCGGCGGGAGATACGCAGTATTTT. This chain connects TRBV5-1 to TRBJ2-3, with TRBD2 as a possible D gene (5 bases). The CDR3 consists of 13 residues. V dropped 2 bases and J dropped 5 bases, with 9 bases sitting between them. Germline-derived CDR1 and CDR2 are SGHRS and YFSETQ.

This chain joins TRBV28 and TRBJ2-7; TRBD1 aligns across 8 bases. CDR3 length equals 16 residues. CDR1 and CDR2 from the germline V gene are MDHEN and SYDVKM. V lost 2 bases to trimming and J lost 2 bases; unmatched junction nucleotides: 8. The CDR3 loop reads CASSLDRAGGPYEQYF. For the CDR3, the DNA is TGTGCCAGCAGTTTAGATCGGGCAGGGGGCCCCTACGAGCAGTACTTC.

The chain is built from TRBV28 and TRBJ1-1; D not certain. Germline V gene sequence: CDR1 MDHEN, CDR2 SYDVKM. Trimming took off 4 bases at V and 0 bases at J, with 9 bases between the two ends. The CDR3 has 14 amino acids. CDR3 sequence: CASSYSPMNTEAFF. CDR3 coding DNA: TGTGCCAGCAGTTATAGCCCGATGAACACTGAAGCTTTCTTT. Combining the CDR3 with reference TRBV28 and TRBJ1-1 gives the whole variable domain DVKVTQSSRYLVKRTGEKVFLECVQDMDHENMFWYRQDPGLGLRLIYFSYDVKMKEKGDIPEGYSVSREKKERFSLILESASTNQTSMYLCASSYSPMNTEAFFGQGTRLTVV.

The J gene is TRBJ2-2, the V gene TRBV27, with D perhaps TRBD1 (5 bases). CDR1 is MNHEY and CDR2 is SMNVEV in the germline V gene (reference sequence). Trimming left V 5 bases short and J 2 bases short, with 12 bases between. This CDR3 is 15 amino acids long. DNA for the CDR3: TGTGCCAGCAGTAGACAGCCCCACAACACCGGGGAGCTGTTTTTT. As protein: CASSRQPHNTGELFF.

The rearrangement joins TRBV7-6 to TRBJ2-7; 10 bases agree with TRBD1. This CDR3 has 14 residues. With 3 bases clipped from V and 6 bases from J, the junction kept 5 bases outside the gene matches. Germline-derived CDR1 and CDR2 are SGHVS and FNYEAQ. CDR3 sequence (DNA): TGTGCCAGCAGCTTCCGGGGGACAGGGGTCGAGCAGTACTTC. It is translated as CASSFRGTGVEQYF.

The rearrangement joins TRBV2 to TRBJ1-2, with D hard to call. Trimming shortened V by 3 bases and J by 8 bases, and 10 bases separated the two germline ends. The germline CDR1 and CDR2 sequences are SNHLY and FYNNEI. The CDR3 length is 12 residues. CDR3 protein: CASSDIESGYTF. In DNA, the CDR3 is TGTGCCAGCAGTGACATCGAAAGCGGCTACACCTTC.

The rearrangement uses TRBV9 and TRBJ1-6; D uncertain. Germline loops: CDR1 SGDLS, CDR2 YYNGEE. V was trimmed by 6 bases and J by 5 bases, leaving 12 bases between them. The CDR3 is 14 residues long. The CDR3 bases are TGTGCCAGCAATGACACACCCGATAATTCACCCCTCCACTTT. The encoded protein is CASNDTPDNSPLHF.

The chain is built from TRBV6-2 or TRBV6-3 and TRBJ2-3, with 8 bases aligning to TRBD2. The CDR3 totals 16 residues. Germline trimming cut 4 bases from V and 2 bases from J; bases unmatched to any gene: 8. Germline V gene data show CDR1 as MNHEY and CDR2 as SVGEGT. The CDR3 nucleotides read TGTGCCAGCAGTTGGCCCAGCGGGGGCCTCACAGATACGCAGTATTTT. As protein: CASSWPSGGLTDTQYF.

This chain connects TRBV2 to TRBJ2-2; D remains ambiguous. The CDR3 length is 13 residues. Trimming left V 7 bases short and J 4 bases short, with 10 bases between. Germline CDR1 reads SNHLY; CDR2 reads FYNNEI. The CDR3 reads CASTLQTTGELFF. The DNA of the CDR3 is TGTGCCAGCACGTTACAGACCACCGGGGAGCTGTTTTTT. Variable domain in full (rest from reference TRBV2 and TRBJ2-2): EPEVTQTPSHQVTQMGQEVILRCVPISNHLYFYWYRQILGQKVEFLVSFYNNEISEKSEIFDDQFSVERPDGSNFTLKIRSTKLEDSAMYFCASTLQTTGELFFGEGSRLTVL.

The chain couples TRBV6-1 to TRBJ2-7; 9 bases fit TRBD1. After removal of 3 bases from V and 6 bases from J, the junction contained 12 bases not matched to a gene. The CDR3 has 16 residues. Germline V lookup: CDR1 MNHNS, CDR2 SASEGT. CDR3 region: CASSDRDRALVGEQYF. The CDR3 DNA reads as TGTGCCAGCAGTGACCGGGACAGGGCCCTTGTTGGCGAGCAGTACTTC.

The chain employs TRBV3-1 (or the pseudogene TRBV3-2) and TRBJ2-3; D gene unclear. The CDR3 covers 14 residues. Between the trimmed V and J ends, which lost 0 bases and 3 bases, there was a span of 7 bases. Germline CDR1 and CDR2: LGHDT and YNNKEL (reference sequence). This chain's CDR3 is CASSQESGTDTQYF. The CDR3 DNA follows: TGTGCCAGCAGCCAAGAGTCGGGTACAGATACGCAGTATTTT.

The chain is built from TRBV7-7 and TRBJ2-2; 9 bases align to TRBD2. Germline CDR1 and CDR2: SSHAT and FNYEAQ (reference sequence). This CDR3 contains 18 residues. Germline trimming cut 4 bases from V and 3 bases from J; bases unmatched to any gene: 12. In nucleotides, the CDR3 is TGTGCCAGCAGCTCCTCAATTGTTAGCGGGAGTGACACCGGGGAGCTGTTTTTT. This gives the protein CASSSSIVSGSDTGELFF.

This chain uses TRBV30 with TRBJ1-6; D not certain. The V end was cut by 5 bases, the J end by 0 bases, with 11 bases between. The CDR3 spans 15 residues. The germline V gene has CDR1 GTSNPN and CDR2 SVGIG (reference sequence). DNA for the CDR3: TGTGCCTGGGCAACGTCCAGCTCCTATAATTCACCCCTCCACTTT. This gives the protein CAWATSSSYNSPLHF.

The chain combines TRBV5-3 with TRBJ2-7; tentative D call: TRBD1 (6 bases). TRBV5-3 is flagged as an ORF with uncertain function. CDR3 length: 15 amino acids. V was clipped by 3 bases and J by 4 bases, with 17 bases between them. The CDR3 region is CARSSCTGNYYEQYF. As DNA, the CDR3 is TGTGCCAGAAGCTCCTGTACAGGGAACTATTACGAGCAGTACTTC.

This clone was counted a single time. The chain carries TRBV7-9 and TRBJ2-1, with D maybe TRBD2 (6 bases). Trimming removed 1 base at V and 6 bases at J, with 13 bases between. Germline V gene sequence: CDR1 SEHNR, CDR2 FQNEAQ (reference sequence). CDR3 length: 15 amino acids. In nucleotides, the CDR3 is TGTGCCAGCAGCTTAGGAAGGGGCGGGATCAATGAGCAGTTCTTC. Its protein is CASSLGRGGINEQFF.

This clone was seen a handful of times. V is TRBV18 and J is TRBJ2-2; the match to TRBD1 covers 9 bases. The V gene end was trimmed by 2 bases and the J gene end by 0 bases; junction bases not matched to a gene: 4. This CDR3 is 17 amino acids long. The germline CDR1 and CDR2 sequences are KGHSH and LQKENI. CDR3 in amino acids: CASSPRQGGPNTGELFF. CDR3 DNA sequence: TGTGCCAGCTCACCAAGACAGGGGGGGCCGAACACCGGGGAGCTGTTTTTT.